This T cell receptor (beta chain) was sequenced during a study of control samples from healthy donors and cancer patients. Here immunoSEQ multiplex PCR was the method, and the copy in TCRdb shows in-frame clones only, minus some. The sample includes 130,000 or so clones, 70% to 90% seen only once; the top ten take 2.9%. A few counts support this clone. This TCR was sampled from a man in his sixties in good health. Sequencing was done on a sample of blood.

The CDR3 loop is CASRPRGRLGYTF. The DNA of the CDR3 is TGTGCCAGCAGACCCAGGGGGCGACTTGGCTACACCTTC. The genes are TRBV5-8 and TRBJ1-2, with 8 bases lining up with TRBD1. V gave up 5 bases and J gave up 7 bases; unmatched junction bases: 7. In germline, CDR1 is SGHTS, CDR2 YDEGEE. This CDR3 spans 13 amino acids.